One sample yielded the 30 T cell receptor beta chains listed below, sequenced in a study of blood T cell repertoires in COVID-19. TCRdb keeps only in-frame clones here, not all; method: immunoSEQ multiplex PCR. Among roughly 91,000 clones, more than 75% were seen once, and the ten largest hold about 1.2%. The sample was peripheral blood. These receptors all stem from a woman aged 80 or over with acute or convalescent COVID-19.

CDR3: CSASIAGGSEQYF. CDR3 nucleotides: TGCAGTGCTAGTATAGCGGGAGGAAGTGAGCAGTACTTC. The chain couples TRBV20-1 to TRBJ2-7, with 10 bases that match TRBD2. V lost 3 bases and J lost 7; bases outside the gene matches: 6. Germline lookup yields CDR1 DFQATT and CDR2 SNEGSKA (reference sequence). The CDR3 runs 13 residues.

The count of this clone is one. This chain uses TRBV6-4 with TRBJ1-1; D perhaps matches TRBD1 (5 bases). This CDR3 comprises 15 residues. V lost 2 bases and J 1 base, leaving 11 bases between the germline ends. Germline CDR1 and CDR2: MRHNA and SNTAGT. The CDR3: CASSDADIKNTEAFF. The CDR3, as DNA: TGTGCCAGCAGTGACGCGGACATAAAGAACACTGAAGCTTTCTTT.

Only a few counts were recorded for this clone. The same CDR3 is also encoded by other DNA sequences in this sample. The CDR3 DNA is TGTGCCAGCAGCTTGCAGGGCAGAGATACCGGGGAGCTGTTTTTT. This gives the protein CASSLQGRDTGELFF. The chain uses TRBV5-4 and TRBJ2-2; TRBD1 is a possible D gene (5 bases). Trimming removed 1 base from V and 5 bases from J, with 12 bases in between. This CDR3 is built from 15 residues. The germline CDR1 and CDR2 sequences are SGHNT and YYREEE (reference sequence).

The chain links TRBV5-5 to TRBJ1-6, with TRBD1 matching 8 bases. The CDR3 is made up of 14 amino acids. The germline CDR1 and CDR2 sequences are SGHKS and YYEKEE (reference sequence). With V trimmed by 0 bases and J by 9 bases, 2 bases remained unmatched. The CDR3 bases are TGTGCCAGCAGCTTGGAACAGGGGGTTTCACCCCTCCACTTT. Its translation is CASSLEQGVSPLHF.

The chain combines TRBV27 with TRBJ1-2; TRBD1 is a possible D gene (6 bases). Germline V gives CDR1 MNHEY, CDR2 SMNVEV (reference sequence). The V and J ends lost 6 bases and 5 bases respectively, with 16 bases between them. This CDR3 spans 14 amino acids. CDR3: CASSLGGAVYGYTF. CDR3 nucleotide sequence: TGTGCCAGCAGCCTCGGGGGGGCTGTTTATGGCTACACCTTC.

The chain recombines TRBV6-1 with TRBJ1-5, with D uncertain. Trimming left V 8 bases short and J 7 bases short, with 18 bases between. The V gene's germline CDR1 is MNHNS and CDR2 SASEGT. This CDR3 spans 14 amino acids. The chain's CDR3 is CASVPNLGWQPQHF. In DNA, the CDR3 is TGTGCCAGCGTACCGAACTTGGGCTGGCAGCCCCAGCATTTT.

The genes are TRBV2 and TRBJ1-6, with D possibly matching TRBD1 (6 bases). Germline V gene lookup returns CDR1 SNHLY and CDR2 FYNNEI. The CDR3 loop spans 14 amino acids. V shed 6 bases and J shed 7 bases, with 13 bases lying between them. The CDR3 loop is CASRTGRTNSPLHF. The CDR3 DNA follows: TGTGCCAGCAGAACAGGGCGCACAAATTCACCCCTCCACTTT.

In DNA, the CDR3 is TGTGCCAGCAGTTTAATGGCAGAAGAAGCTTTCTTT. Translating it yields CASSLMAEEAFF. J is TRBJ1-1 and V is TRBV28; D not certain. The germline V gene has CDR1 MDHEN and CDR2 SYDVKM. Trimming took off 2 bases at V and 8 bases at J, with 9 bases between the two ends. This CDR3 contains 12 residues.

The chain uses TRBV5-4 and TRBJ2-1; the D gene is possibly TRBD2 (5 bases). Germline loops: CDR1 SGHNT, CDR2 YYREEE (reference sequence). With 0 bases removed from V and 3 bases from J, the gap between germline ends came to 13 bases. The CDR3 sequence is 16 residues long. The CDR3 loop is CASSLVGGPRYNEQFF. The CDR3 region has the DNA TGTGCCAGCAGCTTGGTGGGCGGGCCCCGCTACAATGAGCAGTTCTTC.

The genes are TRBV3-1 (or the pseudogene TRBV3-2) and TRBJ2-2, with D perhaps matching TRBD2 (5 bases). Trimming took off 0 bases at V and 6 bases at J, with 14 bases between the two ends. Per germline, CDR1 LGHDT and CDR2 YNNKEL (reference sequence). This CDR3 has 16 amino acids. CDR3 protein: CASSQDFGSAAGELFF. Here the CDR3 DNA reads TGTGCCAGCAGCCAAGATTTTGGTAGCGCGGCCGGGGAGCTGTTTTTT.

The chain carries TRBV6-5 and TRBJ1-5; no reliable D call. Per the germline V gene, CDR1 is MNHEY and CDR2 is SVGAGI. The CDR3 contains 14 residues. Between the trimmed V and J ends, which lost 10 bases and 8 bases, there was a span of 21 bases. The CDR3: CATENRGFVEPQHF. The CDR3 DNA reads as TGTGCCACAGAAAACCGAGGTTTTGTCGAGCCCCAGCATTTT.

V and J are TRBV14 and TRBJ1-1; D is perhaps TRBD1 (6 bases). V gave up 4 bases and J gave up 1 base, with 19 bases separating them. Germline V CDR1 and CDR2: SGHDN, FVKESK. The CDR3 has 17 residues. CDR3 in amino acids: CASSPGFWTVGNTEAFF. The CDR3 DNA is TGTGCCAGCAGCCCCGGTTTTTGGACAGTAGGGAACACTGAAGCTTTCTTT.

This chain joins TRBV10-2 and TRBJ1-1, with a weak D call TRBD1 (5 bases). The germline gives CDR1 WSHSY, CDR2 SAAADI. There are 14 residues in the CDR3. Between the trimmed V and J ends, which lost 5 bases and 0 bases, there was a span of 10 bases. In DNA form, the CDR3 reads TGCGCCAGCAGTAGACAGCCGCTGAACACTGAAGCTTTCTTT. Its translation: CASSRQPLNTEAFF.

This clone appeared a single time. In DNA, the CDR3 is TGTGCCACTAAGAGATCCTTTATGAACACTGAAGCTTTCTTT. The encoded protein is CATKRSFMNTEAFF. The chain combines TRBV2 with TRBJ1-1; D unresolved. Germline assignment: CDR1 SNHLY and CDR2 FYNNEI. The CDR3 is 14 amino acids. The ends were cut back, 10 bases at V and 0 bases at J, with 15 bases in the middle.

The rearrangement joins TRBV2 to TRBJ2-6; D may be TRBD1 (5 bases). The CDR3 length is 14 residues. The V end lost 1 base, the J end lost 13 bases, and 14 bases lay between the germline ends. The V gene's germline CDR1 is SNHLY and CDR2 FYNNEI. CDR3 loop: CASSEGAGLGVLTF. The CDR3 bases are TGTGCCAGCAGTGAAGGGGCAGGGTTAGGGGTCCTGACTTTC.

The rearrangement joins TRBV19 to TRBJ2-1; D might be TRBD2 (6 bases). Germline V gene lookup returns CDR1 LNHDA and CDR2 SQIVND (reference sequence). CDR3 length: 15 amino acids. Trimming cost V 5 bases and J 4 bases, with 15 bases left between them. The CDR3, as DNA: TGTGCCAGTAGTCGTGAGTCTAGCGTTTACAATGAGCAGTTCTTC. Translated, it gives CASSRESSVYNEQFF.

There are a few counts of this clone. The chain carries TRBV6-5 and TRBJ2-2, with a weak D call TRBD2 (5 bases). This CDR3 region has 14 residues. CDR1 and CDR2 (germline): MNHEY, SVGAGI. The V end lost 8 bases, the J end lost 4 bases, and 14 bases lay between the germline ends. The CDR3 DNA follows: TGTGCCAGCCTACTAGGAGGTCGCACCGGGGAGCTGTTTTTT. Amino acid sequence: CASLLGGRTGELFF.

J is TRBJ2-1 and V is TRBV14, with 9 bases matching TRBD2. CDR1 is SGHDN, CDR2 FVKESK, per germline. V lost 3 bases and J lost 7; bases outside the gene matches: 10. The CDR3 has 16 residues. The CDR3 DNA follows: TGTGCCAGCAGCCAGTGGTATAGCGGGAGTTCGAATGAGCAGTTCTTC. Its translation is CASSQWYSGSSNEQFF.

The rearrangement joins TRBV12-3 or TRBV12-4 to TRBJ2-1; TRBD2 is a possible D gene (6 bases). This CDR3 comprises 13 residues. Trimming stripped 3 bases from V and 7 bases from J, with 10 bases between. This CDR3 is CASSLVGGNEQFF. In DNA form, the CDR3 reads TGTGCCAGCAGTTTGGTGGGGGGTAATGAGCAGTTCTTC.

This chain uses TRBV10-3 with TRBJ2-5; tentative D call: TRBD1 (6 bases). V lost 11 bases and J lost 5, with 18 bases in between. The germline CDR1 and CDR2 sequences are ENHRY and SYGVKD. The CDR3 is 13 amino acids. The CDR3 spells CAANRDIGETQYF. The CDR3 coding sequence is TGTGCCGCGAACCGGGACATAGGGGAGACCCAGTACTTC.

The CDR3 nucleotides read TGTGCCAGCAGCTTATTCCTAAGCAATCAGCCCCAGCATTTT. Its protein product is CASSLFLSNQPQHF. This chain uses TRBV7-2 with TRBJ1-5; no reliable D call. The germline V gene encodes CDR1 SGHTA and CDR2 FQGNSA. This CDR3 has 14 amino acids. Trimming cost V 2 bases and J 1 base, with 6 bases left between them.

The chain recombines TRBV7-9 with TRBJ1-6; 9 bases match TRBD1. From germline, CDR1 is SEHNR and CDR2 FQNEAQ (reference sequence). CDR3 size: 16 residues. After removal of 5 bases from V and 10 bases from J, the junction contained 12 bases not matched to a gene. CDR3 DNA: TGTGCCAGCAGCCGATGGACAGGGGAGACGGTATCACCCCTCCACTTT. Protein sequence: CASSRWTGETVSPLHF.

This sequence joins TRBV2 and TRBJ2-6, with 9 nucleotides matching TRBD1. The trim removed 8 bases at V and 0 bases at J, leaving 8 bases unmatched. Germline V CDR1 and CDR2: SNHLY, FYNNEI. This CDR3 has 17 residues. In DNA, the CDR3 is TGTGCCAGCGGTCCCGGGACAGGGACCTCTGGGGCCAACGTCCTGACTTTC. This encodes CASGPGTGTSGANVLTF. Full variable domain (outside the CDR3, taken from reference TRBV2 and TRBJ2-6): EPEVTQTPSHQVTQMGQEVILRCVPISNHLYFYWYRQILGQKVEFLVSFYNNEISEKSEIFDDQFSVERPDGSNFTLKIRSTKLEDSAMYFCASGPGTGTSGANVLTFGAGSRLTVL.

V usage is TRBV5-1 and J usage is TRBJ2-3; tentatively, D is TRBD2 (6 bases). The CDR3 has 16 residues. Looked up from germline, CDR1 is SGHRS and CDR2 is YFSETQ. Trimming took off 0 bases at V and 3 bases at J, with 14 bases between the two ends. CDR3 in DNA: TGCGCCAGCAGCTTGGATGGGGGGTCTGAAACAGATACGCAGTATTTT. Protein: CASSLDGGSETDTQYF.

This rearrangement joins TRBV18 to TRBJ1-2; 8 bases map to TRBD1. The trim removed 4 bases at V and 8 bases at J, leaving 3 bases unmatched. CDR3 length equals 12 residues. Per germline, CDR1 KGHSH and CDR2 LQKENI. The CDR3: CASSLDREGYTF. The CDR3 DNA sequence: TGTGCCAGCTCACTGGACAGGGAGGGCTACACCTTC.

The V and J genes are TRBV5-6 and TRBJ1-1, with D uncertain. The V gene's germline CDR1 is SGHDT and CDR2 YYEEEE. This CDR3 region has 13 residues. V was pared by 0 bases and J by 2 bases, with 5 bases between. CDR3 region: CASSLVLNTEAFF. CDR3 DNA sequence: TGTGCCAGCAGCTTGGTTTTAAACACTGAAGCTTTCTTT.

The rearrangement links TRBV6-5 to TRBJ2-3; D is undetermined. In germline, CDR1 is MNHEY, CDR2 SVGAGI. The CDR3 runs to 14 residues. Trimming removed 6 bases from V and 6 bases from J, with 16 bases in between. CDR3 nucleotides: TGTGCCAGCAGCTACCATTATCCTCGGGATACGCAGTATTTT. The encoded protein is CASSYHYPRDTQYF.

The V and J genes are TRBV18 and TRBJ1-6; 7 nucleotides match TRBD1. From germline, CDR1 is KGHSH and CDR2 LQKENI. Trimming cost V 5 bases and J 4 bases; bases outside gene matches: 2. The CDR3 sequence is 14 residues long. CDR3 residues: CASSAGQYNSPLHF. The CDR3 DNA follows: TGTGCCAGCTCAGCGGGACAGTATAATTCACCCCTCCACTTT.

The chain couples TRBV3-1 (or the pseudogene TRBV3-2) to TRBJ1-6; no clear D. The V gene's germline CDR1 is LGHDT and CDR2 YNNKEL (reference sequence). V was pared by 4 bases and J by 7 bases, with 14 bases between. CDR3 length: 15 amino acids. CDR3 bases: TGTGCCAGCAGCCCCGGGATGAGAGGGAATTCACCCCTCCACTTT. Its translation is CASSPGMRGNSPLHF.

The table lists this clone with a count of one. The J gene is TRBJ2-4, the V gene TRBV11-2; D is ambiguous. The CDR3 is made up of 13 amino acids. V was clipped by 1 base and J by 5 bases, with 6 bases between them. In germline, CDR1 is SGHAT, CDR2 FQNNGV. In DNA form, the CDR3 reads TGTGCCAGCAGCTTAGGGGCCCAAAACATTCAGTACTTC. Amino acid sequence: CASSLGAQNIQYF.